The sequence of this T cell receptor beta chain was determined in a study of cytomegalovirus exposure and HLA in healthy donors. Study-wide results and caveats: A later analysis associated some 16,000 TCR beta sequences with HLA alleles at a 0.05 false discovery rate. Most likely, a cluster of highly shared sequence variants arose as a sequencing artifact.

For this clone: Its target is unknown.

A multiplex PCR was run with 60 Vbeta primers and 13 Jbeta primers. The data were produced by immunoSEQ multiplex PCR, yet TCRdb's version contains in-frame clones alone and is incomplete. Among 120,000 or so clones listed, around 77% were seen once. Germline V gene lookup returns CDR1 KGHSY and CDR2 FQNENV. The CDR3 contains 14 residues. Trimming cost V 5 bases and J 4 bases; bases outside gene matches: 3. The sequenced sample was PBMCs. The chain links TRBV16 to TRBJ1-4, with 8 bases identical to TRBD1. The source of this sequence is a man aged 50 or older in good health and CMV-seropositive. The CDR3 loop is CASSSDRGNEKLFF. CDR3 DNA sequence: TGTGCCAGCAGCTCCGACAGGGGTAATGAAAAACTGTTTTTT.